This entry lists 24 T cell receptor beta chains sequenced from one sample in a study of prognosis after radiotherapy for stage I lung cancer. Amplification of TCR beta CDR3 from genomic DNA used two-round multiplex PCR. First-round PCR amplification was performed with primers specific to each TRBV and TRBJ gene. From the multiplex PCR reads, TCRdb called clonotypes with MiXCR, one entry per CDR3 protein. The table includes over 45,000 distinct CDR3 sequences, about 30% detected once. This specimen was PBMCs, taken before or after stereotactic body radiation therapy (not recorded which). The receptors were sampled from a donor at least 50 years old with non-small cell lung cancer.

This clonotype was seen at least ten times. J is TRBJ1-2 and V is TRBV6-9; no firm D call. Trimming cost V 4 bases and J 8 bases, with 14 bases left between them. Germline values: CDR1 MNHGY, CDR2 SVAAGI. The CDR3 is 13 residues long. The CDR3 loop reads CASSLQHGAGYTF. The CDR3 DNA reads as TGTGCCAGCAGTTTACAACACGGTGCGGGCTACACCTTC.

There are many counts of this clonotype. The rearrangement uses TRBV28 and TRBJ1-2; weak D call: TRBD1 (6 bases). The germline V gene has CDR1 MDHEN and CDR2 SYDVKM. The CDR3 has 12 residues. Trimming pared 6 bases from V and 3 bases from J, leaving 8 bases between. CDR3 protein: CASSSGDYGYTF. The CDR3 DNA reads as TGTGCCAGCAGCTCAGGGGACTATGGCTACACCTTC.

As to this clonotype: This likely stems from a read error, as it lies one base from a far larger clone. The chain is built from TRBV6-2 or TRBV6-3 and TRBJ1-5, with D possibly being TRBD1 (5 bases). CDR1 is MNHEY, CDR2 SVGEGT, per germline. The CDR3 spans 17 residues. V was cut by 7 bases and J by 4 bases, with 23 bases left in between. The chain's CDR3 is CASMNRSLVGRNQPQHF. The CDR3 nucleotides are TGTGCCAGCATGAACAGGTCCCTCGTGGGAAGGAATCAGCCCCAGCATTTT.

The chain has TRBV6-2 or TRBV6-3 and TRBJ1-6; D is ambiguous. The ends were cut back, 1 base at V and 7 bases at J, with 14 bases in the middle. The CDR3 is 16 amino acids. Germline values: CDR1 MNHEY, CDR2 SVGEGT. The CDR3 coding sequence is TGTGCCAGCAGTTACTGTGACATGGTGCAGAATTCACCCCTCCACTTT. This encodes CASSYCDMVQNSPLHF.

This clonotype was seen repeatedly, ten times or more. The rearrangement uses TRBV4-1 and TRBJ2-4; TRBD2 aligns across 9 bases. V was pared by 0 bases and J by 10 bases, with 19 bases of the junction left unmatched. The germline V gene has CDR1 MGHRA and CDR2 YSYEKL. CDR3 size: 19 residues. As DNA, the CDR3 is TGCGCCAGCAGCCAAGATCTCATGATTGGGACTAGCTTTGTCGGTATTCAGTACTTC. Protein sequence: CASSQDLMIGTSFVGIQYF.

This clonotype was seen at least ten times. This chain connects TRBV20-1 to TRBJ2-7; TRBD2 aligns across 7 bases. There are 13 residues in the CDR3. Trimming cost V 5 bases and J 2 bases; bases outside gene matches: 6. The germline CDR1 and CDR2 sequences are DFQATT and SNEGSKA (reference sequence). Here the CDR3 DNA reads TGCAGTGCTTGGGGGGGAATAACCTACGAGCAGTACTTC. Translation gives CSAWGGITYEQYF.

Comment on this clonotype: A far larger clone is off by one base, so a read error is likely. The CDR3 DNA reads TGTGCCAGCAGTCTCCTGAGTGATGGGAACACTGAAGCTTTCTTT. As protein: CASSLLSDGNTEAFF. The chain joins TRBV6-2 or TRBV6-3 to TRBJ1-1; D gene ambiguous. The CDR3 covers 15 residues. Looked up from germline, CDR1 is MNHEY and CDR2 is SVGEGT. Trimming removed 5 bases at V and 1 base at J, with 14 bases between.

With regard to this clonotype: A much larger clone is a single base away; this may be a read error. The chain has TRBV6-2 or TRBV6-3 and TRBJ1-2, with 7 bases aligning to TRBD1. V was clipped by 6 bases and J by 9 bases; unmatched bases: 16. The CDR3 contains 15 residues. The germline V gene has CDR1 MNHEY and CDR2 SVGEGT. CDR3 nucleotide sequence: TGTGCCAGCAGAACAGACAGGGACGGGAGCTGTTGCTACACCTTC. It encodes CASRTDRDGSCCYTF.

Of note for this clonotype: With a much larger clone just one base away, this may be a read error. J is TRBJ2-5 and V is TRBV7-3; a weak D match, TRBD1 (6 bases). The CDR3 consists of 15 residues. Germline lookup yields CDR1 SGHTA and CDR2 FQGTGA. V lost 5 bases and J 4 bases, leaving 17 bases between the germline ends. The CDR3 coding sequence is TGTGCCAGCAGCCTCTCCGGGACATCGGGAGAGACCCAGTACTTC. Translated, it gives CASSLSGTSGETQYF.

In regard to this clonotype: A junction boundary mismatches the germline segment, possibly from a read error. CDR3 coding DNA: TGCGCCAGAAGCCAACGGACGGGGAATGAGCGGTTCTTC. It is translated as CARSQRTGNERFF. The V gene is TRBV4-3, the J gene TRBJ2-1, with D possibly TRBD2 on 5 matching bases. The germline V gene encodes CDR1 LGHNA and CDR2 YSLEER. This CDR3 has 13 residues.

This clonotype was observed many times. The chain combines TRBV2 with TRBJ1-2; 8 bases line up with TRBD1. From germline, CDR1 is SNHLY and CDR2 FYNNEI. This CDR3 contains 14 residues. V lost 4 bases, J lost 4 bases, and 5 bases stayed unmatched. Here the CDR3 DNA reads TGTGCCAGCAGTGCCGGGACAGGCGGCTATGGCTACACCTTC. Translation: CASSAGTGGYGYTF.

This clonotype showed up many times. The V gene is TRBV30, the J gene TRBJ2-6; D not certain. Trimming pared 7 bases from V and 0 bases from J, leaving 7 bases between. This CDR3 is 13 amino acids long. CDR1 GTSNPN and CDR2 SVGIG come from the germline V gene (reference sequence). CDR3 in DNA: TGTGCCTCGACGGTCTCTGGGGCCAACGTCCTGACTTTC. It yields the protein CASTVSGANVLTF.

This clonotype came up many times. The CDR3 protein is CASSELETQYF. The CDR3 DNA reads TGCGCCAGCAGTGAGTTGGAGACCCAGTACTTC. The chain employs TRBV10-2 and TRBJ2-5; D remains ambiguous. Trimming pared 1 base from V and 5 bases from J, leaving 2 bases between. The V gene's germline CDR1 is WSHSY and CDR2 SAAADI. The CDR3 is 11 residues long.

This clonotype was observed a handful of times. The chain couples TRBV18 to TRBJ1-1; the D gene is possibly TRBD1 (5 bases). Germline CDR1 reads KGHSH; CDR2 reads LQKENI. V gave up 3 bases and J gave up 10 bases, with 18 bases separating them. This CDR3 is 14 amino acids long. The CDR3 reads CASSPATDPEGAFF. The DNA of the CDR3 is TGTGCCAGCTCACCTGCGACAGATCCGGAGGGAGCTTTCTTT.

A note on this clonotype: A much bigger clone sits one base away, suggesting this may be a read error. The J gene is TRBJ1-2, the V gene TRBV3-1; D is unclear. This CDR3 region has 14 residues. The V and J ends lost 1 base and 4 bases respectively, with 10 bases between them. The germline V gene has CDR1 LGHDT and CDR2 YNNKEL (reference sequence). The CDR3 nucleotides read TGTGCCAGCAGCCAAGCCTTAGGTGGCTATGGCTACACCTTC. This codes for CASSQALGGYGYTF.

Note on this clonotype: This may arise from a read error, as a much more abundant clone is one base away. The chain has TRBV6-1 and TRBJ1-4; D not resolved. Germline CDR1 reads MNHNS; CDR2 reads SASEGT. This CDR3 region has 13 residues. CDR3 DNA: TGTGTCGGAGCAATGCGATTTAATGAAAAACTGTTTTTT. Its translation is CVGAMRFNEKLFF.

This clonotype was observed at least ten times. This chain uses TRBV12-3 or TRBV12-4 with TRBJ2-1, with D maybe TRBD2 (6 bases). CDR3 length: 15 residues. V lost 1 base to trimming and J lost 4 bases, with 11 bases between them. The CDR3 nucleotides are TGTGCCAGCAGTTTAGGGAGGGGTTCATACAATGAGCAGTTCTTC. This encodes CASSLGRGSYNEQFF.

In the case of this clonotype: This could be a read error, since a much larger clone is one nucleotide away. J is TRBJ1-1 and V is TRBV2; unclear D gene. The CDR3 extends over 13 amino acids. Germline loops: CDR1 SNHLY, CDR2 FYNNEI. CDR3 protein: CASSKLRSTEASF. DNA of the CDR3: TGTGCCAGCAGTAAGCTCCGTAGCACTGAAGCTTCCTTT. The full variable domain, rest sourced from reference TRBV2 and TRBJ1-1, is EPEVTQTPSHQVTQMGQEVILRCVPISNHLYFYWYRQILGQKVEFLVSFYNNEISEKSEIFDDQFSVERPDGSNFTLKIRSTKLEDSAMYFCASSKLRSTEASFGQGTRLTVV.

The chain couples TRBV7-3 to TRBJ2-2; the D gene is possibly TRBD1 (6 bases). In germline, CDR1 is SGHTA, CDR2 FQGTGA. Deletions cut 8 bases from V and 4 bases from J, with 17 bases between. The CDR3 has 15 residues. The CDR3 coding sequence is TGTGCCAGCTCTAGGGCAAGGGGGACCACCGGGGAGCTGTTTTTT. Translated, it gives CASSRARGTTGELFF.

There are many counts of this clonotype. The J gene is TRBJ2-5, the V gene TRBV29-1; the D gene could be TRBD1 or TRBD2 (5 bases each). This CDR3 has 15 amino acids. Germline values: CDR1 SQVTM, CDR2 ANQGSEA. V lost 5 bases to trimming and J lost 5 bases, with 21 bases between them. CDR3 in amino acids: CSVYLMFGGGETQYF. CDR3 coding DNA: TGCAGCGTTTATTTAATGTTTGGGGGTGGGGAGACCCAGTACTTC. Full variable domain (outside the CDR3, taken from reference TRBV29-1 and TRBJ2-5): SAVISQKPSRDICQRGTSLTIQCQVDSQVTMMFWYRQQPGQSLTLIATANQGSEATYESGFVIDKFPISRPNLTFSTLTVSNMSPEDSSIYLCSVYLMFGGGETQYFGPGTRLLVL.

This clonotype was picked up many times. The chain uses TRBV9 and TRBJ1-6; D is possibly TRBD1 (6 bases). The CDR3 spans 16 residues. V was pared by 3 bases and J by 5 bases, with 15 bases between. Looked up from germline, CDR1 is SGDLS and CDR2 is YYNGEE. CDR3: CASSGGVGQNNSPLHF. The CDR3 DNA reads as TGTGCCAGCAGCGGGGGGGTAGGACAGAATAATTCACCCCTCCACTTT.

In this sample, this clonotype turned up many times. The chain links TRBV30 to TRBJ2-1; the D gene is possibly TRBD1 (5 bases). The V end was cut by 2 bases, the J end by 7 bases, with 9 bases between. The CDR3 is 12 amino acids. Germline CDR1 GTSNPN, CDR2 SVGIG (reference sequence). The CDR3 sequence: CAWSLNRNEQFF. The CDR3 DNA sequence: TGTGCCTGGAGTCTTAACAGGAATGAGCAGTTCTTC.

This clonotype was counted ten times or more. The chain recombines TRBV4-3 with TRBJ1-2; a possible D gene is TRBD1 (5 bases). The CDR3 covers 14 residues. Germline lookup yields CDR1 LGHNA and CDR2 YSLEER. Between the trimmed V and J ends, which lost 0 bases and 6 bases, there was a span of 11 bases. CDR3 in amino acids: CASSQDLGTNGYTF. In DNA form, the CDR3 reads TGCGCCAGCAGCCAAGATTTGGGGACCAATGGCTACACCTTC.

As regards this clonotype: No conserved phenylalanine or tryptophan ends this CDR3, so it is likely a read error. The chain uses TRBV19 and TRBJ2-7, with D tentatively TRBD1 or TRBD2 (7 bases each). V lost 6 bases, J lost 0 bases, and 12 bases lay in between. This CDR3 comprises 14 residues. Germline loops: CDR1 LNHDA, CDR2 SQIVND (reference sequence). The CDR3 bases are TGTGCCAGTAGCTGCAGGGGGGGCTCCTACGAGCAGTACTTG. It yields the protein CASSCRGGSYEQYL.